The text below deals with one T cell receptor (beta chain). Clones were sequenced by immunoSEQ multiplex PCR, and TCRdb holds only the in-frame ones, with some missing. Of around 41,000 clones detected, approximately 92% appear once; the ten largest clones hold just under 6.5%. The data derive from a study of brain T cells in children with intractable seizures. The sample consisted of peripheral blood, taken at surgery. The TCR originated in a girl between 2 and 10 years old with tuberous sclerosis and intractable seizures.

The CDR3 loop reads CASNSGTGGFHNEQFF. Written as DNA, the CDR3 is TGTGCCAGTAACTCCGGGACAGGGGGTTTTCACAATGAGCAGTTCTTC. V gene TRBV19 combines with J gene TRBJ2-1; 11 bases are shared with TRBD1. Germline CDR1 LNHDA, CDR2 SQIVND (reference sequence). The V and J ends lost 7 bases and 5 bases, in that order; junction bases with no gene match: 10. The CDR3 totals 16 residues.